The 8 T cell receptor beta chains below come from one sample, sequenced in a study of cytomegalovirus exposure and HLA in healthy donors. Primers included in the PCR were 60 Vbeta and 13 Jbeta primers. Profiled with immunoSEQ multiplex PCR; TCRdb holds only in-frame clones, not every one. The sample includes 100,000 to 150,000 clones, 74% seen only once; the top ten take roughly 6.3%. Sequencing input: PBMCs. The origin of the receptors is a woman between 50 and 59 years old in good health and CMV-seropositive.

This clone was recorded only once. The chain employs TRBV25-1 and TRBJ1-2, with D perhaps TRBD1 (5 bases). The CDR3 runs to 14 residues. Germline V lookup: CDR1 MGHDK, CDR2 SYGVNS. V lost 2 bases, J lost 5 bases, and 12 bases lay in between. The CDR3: CASSEARAGYGYTF. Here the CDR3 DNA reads TGTGCCAGCAGTGAAGCCAGGGCGGGGTATGGCTACACCTTC.

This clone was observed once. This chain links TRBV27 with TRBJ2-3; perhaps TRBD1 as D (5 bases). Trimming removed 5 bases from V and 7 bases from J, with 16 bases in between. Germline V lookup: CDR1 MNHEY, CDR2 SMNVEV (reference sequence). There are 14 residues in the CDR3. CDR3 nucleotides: TGTGCCAGCAGTCCAGATCCCAGGGTGAATACGCAGTATTTT. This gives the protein CASSPDPRVNTQYF.

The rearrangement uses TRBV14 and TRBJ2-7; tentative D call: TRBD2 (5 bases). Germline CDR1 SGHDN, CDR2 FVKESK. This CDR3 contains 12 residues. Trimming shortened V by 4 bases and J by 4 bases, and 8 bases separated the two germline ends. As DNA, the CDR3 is TGTGCCAGCAGCCCGGGAATTTACGAGCAGTACTTC. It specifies CASSPGIYEQYF.

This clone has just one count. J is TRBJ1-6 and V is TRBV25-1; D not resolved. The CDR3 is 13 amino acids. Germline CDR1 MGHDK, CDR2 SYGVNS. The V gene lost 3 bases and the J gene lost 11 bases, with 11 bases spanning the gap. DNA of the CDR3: TGTGCCAGCAGTGACCCCCAGCAGGCACCCCTCCACTTT. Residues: CASSDPQQAPLHF.

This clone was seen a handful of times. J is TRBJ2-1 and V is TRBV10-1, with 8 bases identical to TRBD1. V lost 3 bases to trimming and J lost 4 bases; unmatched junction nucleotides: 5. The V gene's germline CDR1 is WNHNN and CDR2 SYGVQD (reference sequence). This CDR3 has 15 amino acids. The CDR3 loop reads CASSESTGAYNEQFF. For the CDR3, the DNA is TGCGCCAGCAGTGAATCGACAGGGGCTTACAATGAGCAGTTCTTC.

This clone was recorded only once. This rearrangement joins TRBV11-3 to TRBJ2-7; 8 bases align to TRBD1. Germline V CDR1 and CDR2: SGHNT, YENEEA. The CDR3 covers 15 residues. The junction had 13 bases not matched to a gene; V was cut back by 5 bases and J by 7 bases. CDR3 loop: CASSVGQGTAREQYF. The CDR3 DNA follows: TGTGCCAGCAGCGTAGGACAGGGAACGGCAAGAGAGCAGTACTTC.

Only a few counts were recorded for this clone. This CDR3 reads CASSEDRSYQPQHF. The CDR3 DNA reads TGTGCCAGCAGTGAGGACAGGAGCTACCAGCCCCAGCATTTT. The gene calls are TRBV28 and TRBJ1-5; 7 bases map to TRBD1. The germline V gene has CDR1 MDHEN and CDR2 SYDVKM. CDR3 length: 14 amino acids. Unmatched junction bases numbered 8, after V lost 5 bases and J lost 7 bases. Based on the CDR3 plus reference TRBV28 and TRBJ1-5, the full variable domain is DVKVTQSSRYLVKRTGEKVFLECVQDMDHENMFWYRQDPGLGLRLIYFSYDVKMKEKGDIPEGYSVSREKKERFSLILESASTNQTSMYLCASSEDRSYQPQHFGDGTRLSIL.

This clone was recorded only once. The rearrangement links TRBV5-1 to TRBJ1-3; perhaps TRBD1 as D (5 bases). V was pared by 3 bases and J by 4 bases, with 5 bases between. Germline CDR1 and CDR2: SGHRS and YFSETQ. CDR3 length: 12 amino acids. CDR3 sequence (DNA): TGCGCCAGCAGCTCAGGGGGAAACACCATATATTTT. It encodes CASSSGGNTIYF.